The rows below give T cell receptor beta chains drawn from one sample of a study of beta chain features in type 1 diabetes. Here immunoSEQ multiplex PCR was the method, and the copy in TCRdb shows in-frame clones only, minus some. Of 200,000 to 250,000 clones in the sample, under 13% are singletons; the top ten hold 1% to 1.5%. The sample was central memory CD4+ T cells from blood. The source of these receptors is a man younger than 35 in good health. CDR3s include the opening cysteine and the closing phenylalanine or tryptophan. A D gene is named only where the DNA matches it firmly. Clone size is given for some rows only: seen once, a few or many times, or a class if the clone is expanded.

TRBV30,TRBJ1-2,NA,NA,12,TGTGCCTGGTCAAGCAGGGCCTATGGCTACACCTTC,CAWSSRAYGYTF
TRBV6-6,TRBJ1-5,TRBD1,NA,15,TGTGCCAGCGCTGGGGGACAGGCTGGCAATCAGCCCCAGCATTTT,CASAGGQAGNQPQHF
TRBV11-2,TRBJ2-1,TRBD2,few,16,TGTGCCAGCAGCTCCATTGCGGGAGAGGTCCACAATGAGCAGTTCTTC,CASSSIAGEVHNEQFF
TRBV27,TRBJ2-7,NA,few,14,TGTGCCAGCAGTCCTGCCGGGCGAAACTACGAGCAGTACTTC,CASSPAGRNYEQYF
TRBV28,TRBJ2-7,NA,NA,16,TGTGCCAGCAGTTTTGGAACGGGGGTCAGCTCCTACGAGCAGTACTTC,CASSFGTGVSSYEQYF
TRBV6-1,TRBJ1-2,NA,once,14,TGTGCCAGCAGTGAAGCAGGGGCGGACTATGGCTACACCTTC,CASSEAGADYGYTF
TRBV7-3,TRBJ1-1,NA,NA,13,TGTGCCAGCAGCTCCCAAGGGAACACTGAAGCTTTCTTT,CASSSQGNTEAFF
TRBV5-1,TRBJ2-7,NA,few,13,TGCGCCAGCAGTAAGGGTTTCACAGACGAGCAGTACTTC,CASSKGFTDEQYF
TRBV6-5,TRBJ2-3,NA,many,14,TGTGCCAGCAGTCGGGACGTAAATACAGATACGCAGTATTTT,CASSRDVNTDTQYF
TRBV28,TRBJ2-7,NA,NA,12,TGTGCCAGCAGTGTAGGGTTCGGCGAGCAGTACTTC,CASSVGFGEQYF
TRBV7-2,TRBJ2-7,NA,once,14,TGTGCCAGCAGCTTAGGAGGAACTAGTTCCGAGCAGTACTTC,CASSLGGTSSEQYF
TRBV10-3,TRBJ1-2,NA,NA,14,TGTGCCATCCCCAGTCGGGTTAGGGAGAGTGGCTACACCTTC,CAIPSRVRESGYTF
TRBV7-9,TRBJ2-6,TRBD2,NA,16,TGTGCCAGCAGCTATACTAGCGGCCTCGGGGCCAACGTCCTGACTTTC,CASSYTSGLGANVLTF
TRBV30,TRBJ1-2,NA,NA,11,TGTGCCTGGAGTGTACCCCCCGCCTACACCTTC,CAWSVPPAYTF
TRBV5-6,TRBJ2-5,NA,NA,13,TGTGCCAGCACTACCGGGACCCTGCAGACCCAGTACTTC,CASTTGTLQTQYF
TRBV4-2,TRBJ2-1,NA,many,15,TGTGCCAGCAGCCGGTCACTAGACGGGTACAATGAGCAGTTCTTC,CASSRSLDGYNEQFF
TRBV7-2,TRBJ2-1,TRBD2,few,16,TGTGCCAGCAGCTTGGTTCGAGCGGGATTCTACAATGAGCAGTTCTTC,CASSLVRAGFYNEQFF
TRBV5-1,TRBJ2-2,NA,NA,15,TGCGCCAGCAGCTTGGGACACGCAAACACCGGGGAGCTGTTTTTT,CASSLGHANTGELFF
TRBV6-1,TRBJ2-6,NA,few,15,TGTGCCATCAGTGAGTCGGGGATTCGGGCCAACGTCCTGACTTTC,CAISESGIRANVLTF
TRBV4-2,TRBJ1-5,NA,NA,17,TGTGCCAGCAGCCAAGTTTTTCGTAAGGATAGCAATCAGCCCCAGCATTTT,CASSQVFRKDSNQPQHF
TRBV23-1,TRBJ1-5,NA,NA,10,TGCGCCAGCAGTAATCAGCCCCAGCATTTT,CASSNQPQHF
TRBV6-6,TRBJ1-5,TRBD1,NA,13,TGTGCCAGCAGTGGGGACAGGGTAGGGCCCCAGCATTTT,CASSGDRVGPQHF